This TCR beta chain was obtained from a study of T-cell reconstitution after alpha-beta-depleted transplantation in children (dated by TCRdb to the mid-2010s). Turning to the overall study: The study quantitatively tracked T-cell immune reconstitution after TCRalphabeta/CD19-depleted allogeneic hematopoietic cell transplantation in children using TCR repertoire profiling. Study-level results and caveats: In some patients, the high TCRbeta diversity seen at day 60 was put down to recipient T cells and intrathymic progenitors that had survived conditioning. Hyperexpanded clone frequencies declined over subsequent months; after one year, T-cell counts and TCRbeta diversity were mostly attributed to newly produced T cells. The apparently early recovery of alphabetaT-cell counts about two months after transplant reportedly depended on only several hundred rapidly expanded clones that came from non-depleted graft cells.

Per the publication, the time point label means: day 60 (about 2 months) after transplantation. The sample's treatment or condition label, in plain terms: allogeneic hematopoietic cell transplantation with graft depleted of TCRalphabeta T cells and CD19 B cells. Transplant recipients were children who received TCRalphabeta/CD19-depleted allogeneic hematopoietic cell grafts. Library generation was performed with PCR. Instrument used: Illumina HiSeq 2500. Molecular barcoding was employed in the preparation of TCR libraries, with unique molecular identifiers being used to normalize TCRbeta repertoire quantification. TCRdb reworked the public reads: Q25 trimming with fastp, MiXCR clone assembly, productive beta chains retained. CDR3 protein duplicates are merged, each entry listing the most common genes and DNA. For this sample the table gives about 32,000 distinct CDR3 sequences, of which 5.5% to 7% were detected only once. The top ten constitute approximately 30% of the sample.

The sample holds many counts of this clonotype. Its recognized antigen is unknown. No base quality values were provided; no much bigger clone lies one nucleotide off. The receptor's source is a child younger than two who had a stem cell transplant for acute myeloid leukemia, so the T cells may come from the graft donor. This sample comprised peripheral blood, obtained 60 days after TCRalphabeta/CD19-depleted stem cell transplant.

The CDR3 region: CASSPRDREPYEQYF. The nucleotides read TGTGCCAGCAGCCCCCGGGACAGGGAACCCTACGAGCAGTACTTC. This sequence uses TRBV7-9 and TRBJ2-7; TRBD1 lines up with 9 middle nucleotides. Reading the germline V gene (reference sequence) gives CDR1 SEHNR and CDR2 FQNEAQ. Clipping removes 5 bases from V and 2 bases from J, with 7 as the unmatched junction base count. The CDR3 spans 15 residues, from the cysteine through the phenylalanine. The DNA shown is the 45-base CDR3, in frame from base 1.